The 31 T cell receptor beta chains listed next were all sequenced from one sample in a study of OX40 agonist ivuxolimab in advanced cancers. Receptor libraries were prepared by the immunoSEQ multiplex PCR assay. Drawn from immuneACCESS, this table holds only the in-frame rearrangements with V and J called that TCRdb kept. Clones are partly lost; checked studies trace under half to an unresolved V gene and leave the rest unexplained. For this sample the table gives fewer than 80,000 clones, of which over 80% were detected only once. The top ten constitute roughly 3.3% of the sample. Specimen: CD4+ or CD8+ T cells sorted from blood, collected in a trial of the OX40 agonist ivuxolimab. These receptors all come from an adult with an advanced solid tumor such as melanoma, head and neck, liver or kidney cancer.

This clone has a single count. The V gene is TRBV6-6, the J gene TRBJ1-2; no definite D call. In germline, CDR1 is MNHNY, CDR2 SVGAGI (reference sequence). Between the trimmed V and J ends, which lost 6 bases and 2 bases, there was a span of 13 bases. This CDR3 has 14 residues. This CDR3 is CASRPSGENYGYTF. The CDR3 nucleotides read TGTGCCAGCAGGCCCTCCGGGGAGAACTATGGCTACACCTTC.

The chain is built from TRBV28 and TRBJ2-1; the D gene is possibly TRBD1 (6 bases). The germline V gene has CDR1 MDHEN and CDR2 SYDVKM. The CDR3 spans 15 residues. Trimming pared 5 bases from V and 10 bases from J, leaving 21 bases between. In DNA form, the CDR3 reads TGTGCCAGCAGTACCTACAGGGTAGGGTCAATGGAGCAGTTCTTC. Amino acid sequence: CASSTYRVGSMEQFF. The whole variable domain, remainder taken from reference TRBV28 and TRBJ2-1, is DVKVTQSSRYLVKRTGEKVFLECVQDMDHENMFWYRQDPGLGLRLIYFSYDVKMKEKGDIPEGYSVSREKKERFSLILESASTNQTSMYLCASSTYRVGSMEQFFGPGTRLTVL.

This sequence joins TRBV28 and TRBJ2-1, with D possibly matching TRBD1 (5 bases). This CDR3 contains 13 residues. CDR1 is MDHEN, CDR2 SYDVKM, per germline. V was cut by 5 bases and J by 9 bases, with 14 bases left in between. DNA of the CDR3: TGTGCCAGCAGTCCCCAGGGATCTGGTGAGCAGTTCTTC. Translating gives CASSPQGSGEQFF.

This clone was counted a single time. The J gene is TRBJ2-2, the V gene TRBV5-1, with D hard to call. Germline V lookup: CDR1 SGHRS, CDR2 YFSETQ. This CDR3 has 13 amino acids. Trimming removed 4 bases from V and 5 bases from J, with 9 bases in between. Here the CDR3 reads CASSMGPTGELFF. The CDR3 DNA sequence: TGCGCCAGCAGCATGGGCCCGACCGGGGAGCTGTTTTTT.

This rearrangement joins TRBV9 to TRBJ2-7; D gene ambiguous. V was shortened by 2 bases and J by 2 bases, with 8 bases between the two germline ends. This CDR3 region has 13 residues. Germline-derived CDR1 and CDR2 are SGDLS and YYNGEE. The CDR3 DNA is TGTGCCAGCAGCGTTCCGGTTCCCTACGAGCAGTACTTC. The encoded protein is CASSVPVPYEQYF.

The V call is TRBV10-3, the J call TRBJ2-7; no definite D call. V was trimmed by 4 bases and J by 5 bases, leaving 6 bases between them. In germline, CDR1 is ENHRY, CDR2 SYGVKD. The CDR3 loop spans 11 amino acids. CDR3: CAISARNEQYF. CDR3 nucleotides: TGTGCCATCAGTGCTCGGAACGAGCAGTACTTC.

The rearrangement joins TRBV5-6 to TRBJ2-3; the D call may be TRBD1 or TRBD2 (6 bases each). CDR1 and CDR2 from the germline V gene are SGHDT and YYEEEE. Trimming stripped 0 bases from V and 4 bases from J, with 18 bases between. The CDR3 has 17 amino acids. CDR3 sequence reads: CASSLATGAGPADTQYF. In DNA, the CDR3 is TGTGCCAGCAGCTTGGCGACGGGGGCTGGTCCCGCAGATACGCAGTATTTT.

This clone has more than one count but fewer than ten. The chain couples TRBV7-9 to TRBJ2-7; no reliable D call. Germline V gene sequence: CDR1 SEHNR, CDR2 FQNEAQ (reference sequence). V dropped 5 bases and J dropped 4 bases, with 6 bases sitting between them. The CDR3 runs 11 residues. The CDR3 DNA reads TGTGCCAGCAGCCCAGGATACGAGCAGTACTTC. Amino acid sequence: CASSPGYEQYF. Together with reference TRBV7-9 and TRBJ2-7, the CDR3 gives the full variable domain: DTGVSQNPRHKITKRGQNVTFRCDPISEHNRLYWYRQTLGQGPEFLTYFQNEAQLEKSRLLSDRFSAERPKGSFSTLEIQRTEQGDSAMYLCASSPGYEQYFGPGTRLTVT.

With respect to this clone: Within the sample, other DNA sequences also encode this same CDR3. V is TRBV2 and J is TRBJ1-2; 7 bases line up with TRBD1. V lost 6 bases to trimming and J lost 6 bases; unmatched junction nucleotides: 7. This CDR3 spans 13 amino acids. In germline, CDR1 is SNHLY, CDR2 FYNNEI. The CDR3 DNA is TGTGCCAGCAGCGCGAGACAGGGAAATGGCTACACCTTC. Residues: CASSARQGNGYTF.

The gene calls are TRBV30 and TRBJ2-7; possibly TRBD2 for D (5 bases). Per germline, CDR1 GTSNPN and CDR2 SVGIG (reference sequence). CDR3 length: 15 residues. With 5 bases removed from V and 0 bases from J, the gap between germline ends came to 17 bases. CDR3 sequence reads: CAWLSGSANSYEQYF. CDR3 DNA: TGTGCCTGGTTGTCGGGTAGCGCGAACTCCTACGAGCAGTACTTC.

The rearrangement uses TRBV11-3 and TRBJ2-7, with D unclear. Germline V gene sequence: CDR1 SGHNT, CDR2 YENEEA. The CDR3 is made up of 14 amino acids. Trimming shortened V by 3 bases and J by 4 bases, and 13 bases separated the two germline ends. CDR3 DNA: TGTGCCAGCAGCTTGGGGATGTCTCAGTACGAGCAGTACTTC. Translation gives CASSLGMSQYEQYF.

This chain uses TRBV5-1 with TRBJ2-2; D is undetermined. With 4 bases removed from V and 7 bases from J, the gap between germline ends came to 11 bases. Germline assignment: CDR1 SGHRS and CDR2 YFSETQ. The length of the CDR3 is 13 residues. The CDR3: CASSTESYGELFF. CDR3 sequence (DNA): TGCGCCAGCAGCACAGAGAGCTACGGGGAGCTGTTTTTT.

This clone was counted once. V usage is TRBV27 and J usage is TRBJ2-3, with 9 bases identical to TRBD1. CDR3 size: 16 residues. V shed 6 bases, J shed 2 bases, and the junction held 9 bases outside the gene matches. From germline, CDR1 is MNHEY and CDR2 SMNVEV (reference sequence). CDR3 amino acids: CASRIFGTGNTDTQYF. The CDR3 coding sequence is TGTGCCAGCAGGATATTCGGGACAGGGAACACAGATACGCAGTATTTT.

This chain joins TRBV19 and TRBJ2-7; D not certain. V was trimmed by 3 bases and J by 0 bases, leaving 9 bases between them. The CDR3 consists of 14 residues. From germline, CDR1 is LNHDA and CDR2 SQIVND (reference sequence). The CDR3 DNA follows: TGTGCCAGTAGTATTGATCGCCACTCCTACGAGCAGTACTTC. This translates into CASSIDRHSYEQYF.

A single count supports this clone. The chain recombines TRBV18 with TRBJ1-2; unclear D gene. The V and J ends lost 3 bases and 8 bases respectively, with 16 bases between them. This CDR3 has 14 residues. Germline V CDR1 and CDR2: KGHSH, LQKENI. The CDR3: CASSPPDAHGGYTF. The CDR3 region has the DNA TGTGCCAGCTCACCTCCCGACGCCCACGGCGGCTACACCTTC.

This rearrangement joins TRBV6-5 to TRBJ2-7; no firm D call. The CDR3 length is 14 residues. With 6 bases removed from V and 2 bases from J, the gap between germline ends came to 14 bases. The germline gives CDR1 MNHEY, CDR2 SVGAGI. DNA of the CDR3: TGTGCCAGCAGGTCGGACGCGGACCCCTACGAGCAGTACTTC. Translated: CASRSDADPYEQYF.

The chain is built from TRBV5-1 and TRBJ2-1, with 7 bases fitting TRBD1. CDR1 is SGHRS, CDR2 YFSETQ, per germline. The CDR3 extends over 14 amino acids. Losses at the gene ends were 6 bases for V and 3 bases for J; bases not matched to a gene: 6. CDR3 residues: CASTRGQDYNEQFF. CDR3 DNA: TGCGCCAGCACCCGAGGACAGGACTACAATGAGCAGTTCTTC.

The V call is TRBV30, the J call TRBJ1-2; D perhaps matches TRBD1 (5 bases). Trimming took off 3 bases at V and 3 bases at J, with 20 bases between the two ends. The CDR3 sequence is 16 residues long. Germline loops: CDR1 GTSNPN, CDR2 SVGIG (reference sequence). CDR3 residues: CAWRDIAAAQDYGYTF. The CDR3 DNA reads as TGTGCCTGGAGGGACATCGCTGCAGCGCAGGACTATGGCTACACCTTC.

This chain joins TRBV6-6 and TRBJ2-7; D not resolved. This CDR3 comprises 14 residues. V shed 0 bases and J shed 5 bases, with 11 bases lying between them. The germline gives CDR1 MNHNY, CDR2 SVGAGI (reference sequence). The CDR3 nucleotides read TGTGCCAGCAGTTACTCTTTGGACCGGAACGAGCAGTACTTC. This gives the protein CASSYSLDRNEQYF.

V gene TRBV7-2 combines with J gene TRBJ2-7, with 8 bases lining up with TRBD1. The CDR3 is made up of 17 amino acids. Losses at the gene ends were 1 base for V and 2 bases for J; bases not matched to a gene: 10. The germline gives CDR1 SGHTA, CDR2 FQGNSA. The DNA for the CDR3 is TGTGCCAGCAGCTTAGTGTCGCTGGACAGGGATCCCTACGAGCAGTACTTC. It translates to CASSLVSLDRDPYEQYF.

Points on this clone: A junction boundary mismatches the germline segment, possibly from a read error. In DNA form, the CDR3 reads TGTGCCAGCAGGTCGCACGGGGAGGCCTTACACTTC. Protein sequence: CASRSHGEALHF. The V gene is TRBV2, the J gene TRBJ2-7, with D possibly being TRBD2 (6 bases). This CDR3 comprises 12 residues. The germline CDR1 and CDR2 sequences are SNHLY and FYNNEI.

The chain employs TRBV5-4 and TRBJ2-2; D might be TRBD1 (5 bases). V lost 2 bases and J 7 bases, leaving 12 bases between the germline ends. The CDR3 spans 14 residues. From germline, CDR1 is SGHNT and CDR2 YYREEE (reference sequence). The CDR3, as DNA: TGTGCCAGCAGCTTCAATCTAGGGGACGGGGAGCTGTTTTTT. Amino acids: CASSFNLGDGELFF.

V usage is TRBV2 and J usage is TRBJ1-4; TRBD1 might be the D (6 bases). CDR3 length: 15 residues. Germline V lookup: CDR1 SNHLY, CDR2 FYNNEI. Trimming took off 9 bases at V and 8 bases at J, with 22 bases between the two ends. The CDR3 here is CASGPATGRQEKLFF. The CDR3 DNA reads as TGTGCCAGTGGGCCCGCTACAGGGAGGCAAGAAAAACTGTTTTTT.

This CDR3 reads CASSQDTGDFSNQPQHF. In nucleotides, the CDR3 is TGCGCCAGCAGCCAAGATACAGGGGATTTTAGCAATCAGCCCCAGCATTTT. V and J are TRBV4-3 and TRBJ1-5, with 7 bases that match TRBD1. Germline lookup yields CDR1 LGHNA and CDR2 YSLEER. Losses at the gene ends were 0 bases for V and 0 bases for J; bases not matched to a gene: 5. The CDR3 totals 17 residues.

This clone was counted only a few times. The gene calls are TRBV7-2 and TRBJ1-4; D possibly corresponds to TRBD1 (6 bases). V lost 5 bases and J lost 8, with 18 bases in between. The length of the CDR3 is 15 residues. Germline V gives CDR1 SGHTA, CDR2 FQGNSA. This CDR3 is CASSVLGGAGEKLFF. The CDR3 DNA follows: TGTGCCAGCAGCGTACTGGGGGGCGCGGGGGAAAAACTGTTTTTT.

The V and J genes are TRBV11-2 and TRBJ1-4, with 9 bases identical to TRBD1. Germline-derived CDR1 and CDR2 are SGHAT and FQNNGV. V dropped 5 bases and J dropped 5; count of bases not matched to a gene: 6. The CDR3 has 15 amino acids. The CDR3 coding sequence is TGTGCCAGCAGCATATCCGGGACAGGGAATGAAAAACTGTTTTTT. This encodes CASSISGTGNEKLFF.

The chain carries TRBV6-1 and TRBJ2-5; TRBD1 matches at 7 bases. The assigned J gene may be wrong: the sequence end matches TRBJ2-7 better. This CDR3 has 15 amino acids. Germline V gene lookup returns CDR1 MNHNS and CDR2 SASEGT. CDR3 sequence: CASSLKWTGDYEQYF. CDR3 coding DNA: TGTGCCAGCAGCTTAAAATGGACAGGAGATTACGAGCAGTACTTC.

The table lists this clone with a count of one. V and J are TRBV11-2 and TRBJ1-1; D may be TRBD1 (5 bases). Trimming stripped 2 bases from V and 4 bases from J, with 11 bases between. This CDR3 contains 14 residues. Germline V gene lookup returns CDR1 SGHAT and CDR2 FQNNGV. CDR3 sequence reads: CASSLQGISTEAFF. CDR3 sequence (DNA): TGTGCCAGCAGCTTACAGGGAATCTCCACTGAAGCTTTCTTT. The full variable domain, with the rest looked up from reference TRBV11-2 and TRBJ1-1, is EAGVAQSPRYKIIEKRQSVAFWCNPISGHATLYWYQQILGQGPKLLIQFQNNGVVDDSQLPKDRFSAERLKGVDSTLKIQPAKLEDSAVYLCASSLQGISTEAFFGQGTRLTVV.

This chain connects TRBV11-1 to TRBJ1-2; D not certain. The germline gives CDR1 SGHAT, CDR2 FQDESV (reference sequence). V was trimmed by 3 bases and J by 3 bases, leaving 11 bases between them. The CDR3 runs to 14 residues. The DNA of the CDR3 is TGTGCCAGCAGCTTCCGGGGAACGGACTATGGCTACACCTTC. Its protein product is CASSFRGTDYGYTF.

DNA of the CDR3: TGCGCCAGCAGCTTGACAGGTGGGCAAGAGACCCAGTACTTC. Amino acids: CASSLTGGQETQYF. The chain uses TRBV5-1 and TRBJ2-5; D is perhaps TRBD1 (5 bases). Trimming took 1 base from V and 2 from J, leaving 9 bases between them. Per the germline V gene, CDR1 is SGHRS and CDR2 is YFSETQ. There are 14 residues in the CDR3.

V is TRBV5-5 and J is TRBJ1-1; D unclear. V was cut by 6 bases and J by 7 bases, with 19 bases left in between. CDR1 is SGHKS, CDR2 YYEKEE, per germline (reference sequence). The length of the CDR3 is 14 residues. In DNA, the CDR3 is TGTGCCAGCAAATTGGTATCCCCTTCGGGTGAAGCTTTCTTT. Translation gives CASKLVSPSGEAFF.